This T cell receptor (beta chain) was sequenced for a study of blood T cell repertoires in COVID-19 (dated by TCRdb to about 2020). About the investigation overall: The collaborator samples originated in the United States, Italy and Spain and spanned the acute and convalescent phases of COVID-19. The prospective study material was composed of cDNA or gDNA derived from T cells, B-cell-depleted T cells, or PBMCs. Subjects who had been exposed to COVID-19, were actively infected with it, or had recovered from it provided the deeply sampled blood TCRbeta repertoires that made up the dataset. A freely available public database, intended as a resource for researchers studying the immune response to SARS-CoV-2, is where the repertoires were released. Samples came from the ongoing ImmuneRACE study (first 160 participants) plus 1,254 subjects from 6 global collaborators. The sample metadata nearly always contained a de-identified subject ID, COVID-19 status, age in years and sex. HLA class I and class II types, where available, came from metadata supplied by the sample provider rather than from assay-based typing. On the study overall, not on this receptor specifically: The quantity of clinical and demographic metadata differed by source and by participant and was supplied without curation.

Collaborating institutions collected whole blood in K2EDTA tubes following their own protocols. Collaborator samples were shipped for TCRbeta analysis as frozen whole blood, isolated PBMCs, or DNA extracted from either sample type. TCRbeta CDR3 regions were amplified from genomic DNA using the immunoSEQ Assay, a bias-controlled multiplex PCR. The paper's processing steps were these. Within the assay, amplification of reference gene primers was used to estimate how many nucleated cells each sample contained. Sequence reads were collapsed and filtered to measure the absolute abundance of every unique TCRbeta CDR3 rearrangement. For each sample, productive Simpson clonality was calculated as the square root of Simpson's diversity index over productive rearrangements. Here the immuneACCESS table is served through TCRdb, limited to in-frame sequences with V and J called. Missing clones are a known gap in these copies; in checked studies unresolved V genes cover under half, and the rest lacks a known reason. V, J and clone size reflect that table, while D and trimming were determined from the DNA. This sample comprises over 250,000 clones, 70% to 90% of them detected only once. The ten most abundant clones make up approximately 10% of the sample.

Comments on this clone: The antigen it binds to is not known. One base away there is no much larger clone; base qualities are not given.

Sequencing input: peripheral blood. The sequence was obtained from a woman in her 70s with acute or convalescent COVID-19.

The bases are TGTGCCAGCAGCTCGCAATCACTTGGTGGGCATGGCTACACCTTC. This sequence encodes CASSSQSLGGHGYTF. The sequence joins TRBV5-6 to TRBJ1-2, with the D gene too uncertain to name. The CDR1 and CDR2 encoded by the germline V gene are SGHDT and YYEEEE. There are 15 amino acids in the CDR3, from cysteine to phenylalanine inclusive. Only CDR3 DNA is held: 45 bases, read in frame from base 1. V lost 3 bases and J lost 6 bases; the stretch between them is 18 bases long.